This passage covers 30 T cell receptor beta chains from one sample sequenced in a study of regulatory T cells in long-lasting Graves disease. Time point of the sample: persistent/refractory GD, antithyroid drugs over 5 years with positive TRAb. From RNA extracted from PBMCs, the TCR library was made. The TCR beta library used iRepertoire HTBI primers with Arm-PCR amplification of CDR3. TCRdb reanalysed the multiplex PCR reads using MiXCR and keeps one entry per CDR3 protein. This repertoire shows 400,000 to 450,000 distinct CDR3 sequences, about 20% found once; its top ten account for about 27%. This specimen consisted of peripheral blood mononuclear cells (PBMCs), obtained when the disease was refractory, from a patient treated with antithyroid drugs. All receptors derive from a female donor with Graves disease.

This clonotype was counted ten times or more. The V and J genes are TRBV2 and TRBJ1-5; TRBD1 matches 7 bases. With 5 bases clipped from V and 0 bases from J, the junction kept 10 bases outside the gene matches. CDR3 length: 17 residues. Germline V lookup: CDR1 SNHLY, CDR2 FYNNEI. The CDR3 DNA is TGTGCCAGCAGTAAAAACAAAGACAGGGTTAGCAATCAGCCCCAGCATTTT. This encodes CASSKNKDRVSNQPQHF.

This clonotype was seen a few times. Its ends do not fully match the called genes, so a read error is possible. The V call is TRBV10-3, the J call TRBJ2-7, with a possible D match to TRBD1 (6 bases). The germline V gene encodes CDR1 ENHRY and CDR2 SYGVKD. This CDR3 contains 13 residues. As DNA, the CDR3 is TGTGCCATCAGGGAAGGACAGTCCTTCGAGCAGTACTTC. As protein: CAIREGQSFEQYF.

This clonotype came up many times. The chain joins TRBV20-1 to TRBJ2-5; D not resolved. Trimming cost V 6 bases and J 3 bases, with 14 bases left between them. CDR1 is DFQATT and CDR2 is SNEGSKA in the germline V gene (reference sequence). The CDR3 consists of 13 residues. CDR3 sequence: CSAARLGEETQYF. The CDR3 DNA is TGCAGTGCCGCTCGCCTGGGCGAAGAGACCCAGTACTTC.

This clonotype was seen repeatedly, ten times or more. The chain is built from TRBV20-1 and TRBJ2-2, with 12 positions matching TRBD2. This CDR3 has 15 amino acids. V was pared by 3 bases and J by 5 bases, with 4 bases of the junction left unmatched. CDR1 and CDR2 (germline): DFQATT, SNEGSKA (reference sequence). The CDR3, as DNA: TGCAGTGCTAGGACTAGCGGGAGTCCAACCGGGGAGCTGTTTTTT. It codes for CSARTSGSPTGELFF.

This clonotype was detected only a few times. The genes are TRBV5-1 and TRBJ2-7; no clear D. This CDR3 has 15 amino acids. Germline assignment: CDR1 SGHRS and CDR2 YFSETQ. V lost 0 bases and J 3 bases, leaving 13 bases between the germline ends. The CDR3 loop reads CASSLDRRFIYEQYF. In DNA, the CDR3 is TGCGCCAGCAGCTTGGACAGACGATTCATCTACGAGCAGTACTTC.

The table lists this clonotype with many counts. The J gene is TRBJ1-4, the V gene TRBV20-1, with no clear D. The V end lost 0 bases, the J end lost 4 bases, and 6 bases lay between the germline ends. The CDR3 runs to 13 residues. Germline assignment: CDR1 DFQATT and CDR2 SNEGSKA (reference sequence). The CDR3 nucleotides are TGCAGTGCTAGAGAAGAGATTAATGAAAAACTGTTTTTT. It encodes CSAREEINEKLFF.

J is TRBJ2-2 and V is TRBV7-2; D call uncertain. Germline loops: CDR1 SGHTA, CDR2 FQGNSA. Trimming removed 5 bases at V and 0 bases at J, with 16 bases between. The CDR3 runs to 17 residues. CDR3 DNA sequence: TGTGCCAGCAGCCCCGTGTGGGCCACTGCGAACACCGGGGAGCTGTTTTTT. This gives the protein CASSPVWATANTGELFF. The variable domain in full, completed from reference TRBV7-2 and TRBJ2-2, reads GAGVSQSPSNKVTEKGKDVELRCDPISGHTALYWYRQSLGQGLEFLIYFQGNSAPDKSGLPSDRFSAERTGGSVSTLTIQRTQQEDSAVYLCASSPVWATANTGELFFGEGSRLTVL.

The CDR3 nucleotides are TGTGCCAGCAGGGGACTTCGGAGGGGGCTAAAGAGTGGCTATGGCTACACCTTC. Protein product: CASRGLRRGLKSGYGYTF. This chain connects TRBV9 to TRBJ1-2; 7 positions agree with TRBD1. CDR1 and CDR2 (germline): SGDLS, YYNGEE. The CDR3 contains 18 residues. The ends lost 5 bases at V and 4 bases at J; junction bases unmatched: 20.

The chain is built from TRBV2 and TRBJ2-3; 7 positions agree with TRBD2. The J segment lost 1 base and the V segment lost 4 bases, leaving 5 bases of the junction unmatched. Germline V gene data show CDR1 as SNHLY and CDR2 as FYNNEI. The CDR3 contains 15 residues. The CDR3 nucleotides read TGTGCCAGCAGTGGGGCGGGAGTAGGCACAGATACGCAGTATTTT. Translating it yields CASSGAGVGTDTQYF.

This clonotype appeared a few times. This chain connects TRBV12-3 or TRBV12-4 to TRBJ1-5; D gene unclear. Trimming took 6 bases from V and 2 from J, leaving 14 bases between them. The CDR3 is 15 residues long. CDR3 sequence (DNA): TGTGCCAGCAGATGGTCCGGCGGGGGCAATCAGCCCCAGCATTTT. It specifies CASRWSGGGNQPQHF.

This clonotype was seen at least ten times. The V call is TRBV12-3 or TRBV12-4, the J call TRBJ2-7, with D hard to call. This CDR3 is built from 9 residues. CDR3 bases: TGTGCCAGCAGTCCCCCTCATCAAGTC. It is translated as CASSPPHQV.

This clonotype is a singleton in its sample. This chain connects TRBV5-1 to TRBJ2-5, with 8 bases aligning to TRBD2. V lost 1 base and J lost 5; bases outside the gene matches: 4. Per the germline V gene, CDR1 is SGHRS and CDR2 is YFSETQ. There are 14 residues in the CDR3. CDR3 bases: TGCGCCAGCAGCTTGTCAGAGCGGGGGGAGACCCAGTACTTC. Translating gives CASSLSERGETQYF.

This clonotype was recorded many times. This sequence joins TRBV12-3 or TRBV12-4 and TRBJ2-7; TRBD1 might be the D (5 bases). The CDR3 is 14 amino acids. Trimming took 4 bases from V and 0 from J, leaving 10 bases between them. CDR3 region: CASSWRRVSYEQYF. The CDR3 DNA follows: TGTGCCAGCAGTTGGCGCAGGGTCTCCTACGAGCAGTACTTC.

V usage is TRBV20-1 and J usage is TRBJ2-2, with TRBD1 matching over 7 bases. CDR1 is DFQATT, CDR2 SNEGSKA, per germline (reference sequence). This CDR3 has 15 residues. The V segment lost 6 bases and the J segment 4 bases; nucleotides outside the gene matches: 11. CDR3: CSAPDRVRGTGELFF. The CDR3 DNA reads as TGCAGTGCCCCCGACAGGGTACGGGGCACCGGGGAGCTGTTTTTT.

J is TRBJ2-2 and V is TRBV9; 10 bases are a match to TRBD2. The ends lost 0 bases at V and 0 bases at J; junction bases unmatched: 8. The length of the CDR3 is 19 residues. Germline-derived CDR1 and CDR2 are SGDLS and YYNGEE. The CDR3 DNA reads as TGTGCCAGCAGCGTAGAATGGAGCGGGAGGGCCTCGAACACCGGGGAGCTGTTTTTT. This codes for CASSVEWSGRASNTGELFF. The full variable domain, rest sourced from reference TRBV9 and TRBJ2-2, is DSGVTQTPKHLITATGQRVTLRCSPRSGDLSVYWYQQSLDQGLQFLIQYYNGEERAKGNILERFSAQQFPDLHSELNLSSLELGDSALYFCASSVEWSGRASNTGELFFGEGSRLTVL.

This clonotype was recorded a few times. A much more abundant neighbour one base away suggests this may be a read error. This chain joins TRBV6-1 and TRBJ2-7; 11 bases are a match to TRBD2. The CDR3 runs to 14 residues. V shed 7 bases, J shed 2 bases, and the junction held 4 bases outside the gene matches. Germline assignment: CDR1 MNHNS and CDR2 SASEGT. Here the CDR3 reads CASTGTSGTYEQYF. CDR3 DNA: TGTGCCAGCACCGGGACTAGCGGTACCTACGAGCAGTACTTC.

J is TRBJ2-1 and V is TRBV5-1; tentative D call: TRBD2 (6 bases). Germline V gives CDR1 SGHRS, CDR2 YFSETQ. The CDR3 runs to 14 residues. Trimming cost V 1 base and J 9 bases, with 14 bases left between them. CDR3 residues: CASSLYFSGREQFF. DNA of the CDR3: TGCGCCAGCAGCTTGTATTTTAGCGGACGTGAGCAGTTCTTC.

This clonotype was counted once. The chain combines TRBV7-3 with TRBJ2-5, with D perhaps TRBD1 (5 bases). V was trimmed by 0 bases and J by 7 bases, leaving 9 bases between them. Germline CDR1 and CDR2: SGHTA and FQGTGA. The CDR3 extends over 13 amino acids. This CDR3 is CASSLTSRGTQYF. The CDR3 DNA reads TGTGCCAGCAGCTTAACATCTAGGGGGACCCAGTACTTC.

This clonotype was seen repeatedly, ten times or more. The genes are TRBV20-1 and TRBJ1-5, with D unclear. This CDR3 has 15 amino acids. Trimming stripped 1 base from V and 2 bases from J, with 12 bases between. Germline V gives CDR1 DFQATT, CDR2 SNEGSKA (reference sequence). The CDR3 here is CSARGRRTGNQPQHF. Written as DNA, the CDR3 is TGCAGTGCTAGAGGTCGGAGGACTGGCAATCAGCCCCAGCATTTT.

There are a few counts of this clonotype. This sequence joins TRBV5-1 and TRBJ2-7; 10 nucleotides line up with TRBD2. The CDR3 runs to 15 residues. The V and J ends lost 1 base and 6 bases, in that order; junction bases with no gene match: 7. From germline, CDR1 is SGHRS and CDR2 YFSETQ. The CDR3 spells CASSLTSGISAEQYF. The CDR3 coding sequence is TGCGCCAGCAGCTTGACTAGCGGGATATCGGCCGAGCAGTACTTC. The full variable domain, rest sourced from reference TRBV5-1 and TRBJ2-7, is KAGVTQTPRYLIKTRGQQVTLSCSPISGHRSVSWYQQTPGQGLQFLFEYFSETQRNKGNFPGRFSGRQFSNSRSEMNVSTLELGDSALYLCASSLTSGISAEQYFGPGTRLTVT.

The sample holds many counts of this clonotype. V is TRBV5-5 and J is TRBJ2-7, with 10 bases lining up with TRBD2. Germline values: CDR1 SGHKS, CDR2 YYEKEE (reference sequence). This CDR3 comprises 16 residues. V gave up 4 bases and J gave up 2 bases; unmatched junction bases: 9. CDR3 nucleotide sequence: TGTGCCAGCAGCATCGCCGGACTAGCGGAAACCTACGAGCAGTACTTC. Translation gives CASSIAGLAETYEQYF.

This sequence joins TRBV5-1 and TRBJ1-2; the D gene is possibly TRBD1 (6 bases). The V gene lost 2 bases and the J gene lost 13 bases, with 15 bases spanning the gap. There are 12 residues in the CDR3. Germline CDR1 is SGHRS and CDR2 is YFSETQ. CDR3 sequence (DNA): TGCGCCAGCAGCTTTCCGGGACAAATAGCCACCTTC. Protein product: CASSFPGQIATF.

The chain carries TRBV19 and TRBJ1-1, with D unresolved. V was shortened by 4 bases and J by 4 bases, with 10 bases between the two germline ends. CDR3 length: 13 residues. Germline lookup yields CDR1 LNHDA and CDR2 SQIVND (reference sequence). As DNA, the CDR3 is TGTGCCAGTAGTACCGGCGGGTGCACTGAAGCTTTCTTT. Its protein is CASSTGGCTEAFF.

The chain carries TRBV7-9 and TRBJ1-1; 7 bases are a match to TRBD1. CDR1 SEHNR and CDR2 FQNEAQ come from the germline V gene (reference sequence). There are 17 residues in the CDR3. Trimming at V came to 5 bases and at J to 1 base, leaving 13 bases not matched to a gene. The CDR3 region has the DNA TGTGCCAGCAGCCCGAGACAGGGTATGAAGTCGAACACTGAAGCTTTCTTT. Translated: CASSPRQGMKSNTEAFF.

This clonotype was counted ten times or more. The V gene is TRBV3-1, the J gene TRBJ2-5; TRBD2 is a possible D gene (6 bases). The germline V gene encodes CDR1 LGHDT and CDR2 YNNKEL (reference sequence). V lost 0 bases and J 5 bases, leaving 16 bases between the germline ends. The CDR3 contains 16 residues. CDR3 DNA sequence: TGTGCCAGCAGCCAAGAACTAGCCCGTTCTTATGAGACCCAGTACTTC. Amino acid sequence: CASSQELARSYETQYF.

This clonotype has a count of ten or more. The chain combines TRBV7-8 with TRBJ2-7, with TRBD2 matching 8 bases. This CDR3 has 16 residues. From germline, CDR1 is SGHVS and CDR2 FQNEAQ. V shed 2 bases and J 4 bases; nucleotides not matched to a gene: 10. CDR3 residues: CASSLSQESGRYEQYF. CDR3 DNA: TGTGCCAGCAGCTTAAGTCAGGAAAGCGGGAGATACGAGCAGTACTTC.

This clonotype was found many times. The chain joins TRBV28 to TRBJ1-1; no firm D call. The CDR3 covers 14 residues. Trimming took 2 bases from V and 1 from J, leaving 8 bases between them. The germline gives CDR1 MDHEN, CDR2 SYDVKM. The CDR3 DNA reads as TGTGCCAGCAGTTTAAGGGCCGCGAACACTGAAGCTTTCTTT. This gives the protein CASSLRAANTEAFF. Looking up the rest from reference TRBV28 and TRBJ1-1 gives the full variable domain: DVKVTQSSRYLVKRTGEKVFLECVQDMDHENMFWYRQDPGLGLRLIYFSYDVKMKEKGDIPEGYSVSREKKERFSLILESASTNQTSMYLCASSLRAANTEAFFGQGTRLTVV.

The J gene is TRBJ2-3, the V gene TRBV2; 13 nucleotides line up with TRBD2. CDR1 is SNHLY, CDR2 FYNNEI, per germline. This CDR3 has 17 residues. J was trimmed by 0 bases and V by 6 bases; bases with no gene match: 6. CDR3 nucleotide sequence: TGTGCCAGCAGGACCCCGGGACTAGCGGGAAGCACAGATACGCAGTATTTT. This gives the protein CASRTPGLAGSTDTQYF.

The chain links TRBV7-3 to TRBJ2-5, with 10 bases identical to TRBD1. Germline V gives CDR1 SGHTA, CDR2 FQGTGA. J was trimmed by 2 bases and V by 5 bases; bases with no gene match: 5. The CDR3 is 15 residues long. The CDR3 region is CASSAGTGVQETQYF. CDR3 in DNA: TGTGCCAGCAGCGCCGGGACAGGGGTACAAGAGACCCAGTACTTC.

This clonotype appeared many times. The rearrangement joins TRBV29-1 to TRBJ2-2; D possibly corresponds to TRBD1 (6 bases). Trimming removed 5 bases from V and 1 base from J, with 8 bases in between. The germline gives CDR1 SQVTM, CDR2 ANQGSEA. The CDR3 length is 13 residues. The CDR3 protein is CSVKQGNTGELFF. The DNA of the CDR3 is TGCAGCGTTAAACAGGGGAACACCGGGGAGCTGTTTTTT.